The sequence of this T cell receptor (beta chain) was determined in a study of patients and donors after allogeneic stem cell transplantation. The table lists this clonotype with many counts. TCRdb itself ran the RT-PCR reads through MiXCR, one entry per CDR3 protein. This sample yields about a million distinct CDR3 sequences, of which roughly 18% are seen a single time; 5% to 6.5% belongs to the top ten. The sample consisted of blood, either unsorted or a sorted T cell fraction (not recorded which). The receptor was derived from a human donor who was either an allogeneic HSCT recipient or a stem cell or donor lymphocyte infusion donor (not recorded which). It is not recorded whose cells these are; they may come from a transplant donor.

The CDR3 nucleotides are TGTGCCAGCAGTTTAAGGCTAGCGGGAGATGAGCAGTTCTTC. Its protein product is CASSLRLAGDEQFF. This chain links TRBV12-3 or TRBV12-4 with TRBJ2-1; TRBD2 aligns across 10 bases. The CDR3 totals 14 residues. Trimming cost V 2 bases and J 8 bases; bases outside gene matches: 3.